The rows below give T cell receptor beta chains drawn from one sample of a study of T cells in tumors after PD-1 blockade. Profiling relied on immunoSEQ multiplex PCR, and the TCRdb table lists in-frame clones only, not all of them. The sample has fewer than 40,000 clones; 73% are singletons. The material was PBMCs, obtained after anti-PD-1 treatment. The receptor source for this set is a human donor with basal cell carcinoma. Each CDR3 is given with its conserved first and last residue. D genes are given only for firm matches.

J	D	V	CDR3
TRBJ2-5	TRBD2	TRBV11-3	CASSLGGGLKTQYF
TRBJ2-5	-	TRBV15	CATSKGISGGQETQYF
TRBJ2-2	TRBD1	TRBV5-1	CASSQTGTGNTGELFF
TRBJ2-3	-	TRBV6-5	CASSYSRQDTQYF
TRBJ1-1	-	TRBV7-2	CASSLFENTEAFF
TRBJ2-5	-	TRBV9	CASSPPPGTDQETQYF
TRBJ2-7	TRBD2	TRBV5-8	CASSASLAGLYEQYF
TRBJ2-3	TRBD2	TRBV6-5	CASTGVAGGTDTQYF
TRBJ2-3	-	TRBV24-1	CATSDLRQDGTDTQYF
TRBJ1-1	-	TRBV7-9	CASSTGLDGEAFF
TRBJ1-5	TRBD1	TRBV2	CASNIRGLGNQPQHF
TRBJ2-7	-	TRBV9	CASSVRYETYEQYF
TRBJ2-3	-	TRBV6-5	CASSYWDGADTQYF
TRBJ2-2	-	TRBV9	CASSSTGGGNTGELFF
TRBJ2-1	-	TRBV9	CASSVSDWGDEQFF
TRBJ1-5	-	TRBV20-1	CSASRSNQPQHF
TRBJ2-1	TRBD2	TRBV11-3	CASRLAGDEQFF
TRBJ1-1	TRBD1	TRBV9	CASSVAAGGSEAFF
TRBJ2-7	TRBD2	TRBV6-5	CASSYYGTNPSVQYF
TRBJ1-1	TRBD1	TRBV30	CAWRGDRYEAFF
TRBJ1-5	TRBD1	TRBV2	CASSDSGTGGGQPQHF
TRBJ1-5	TRBD1	TRBV19	CASSAQGQHNQPQHF
TRBJ1-5	-	TRBV10-3	CAISESRARGSNQPQHF
TRBJ2-7	TRBD1	TRBV7-2	CASSLDRDRTYEQYF
TRBJ1-4	-	TRBV19	CASSAGTQDGREKLFF
TRBJ2-2	-	TRBV14	CASSQNDRPEARTGELFF
TRBJ2-7	-	TRBV29-1	CSVADRRTYEQYF
TRBJ2-7	-	TRBV5-1	CASSLDSWVEQYF
TRBJ2-7	TRBD1	TRBV27	CASRPGQGAAGEQYF
TRBJ2-3	TRBD1	TRBV23-1	CASSHLPMDPGQDDWDTQYF
TRBJ1-2	-	TRBV5-6	CASSDLGGSRGYTF
TRBJ2-5	-	TRBV7-2	CASSPGVGRRGGAQYF
TRBJ2-3	TRBD2	TRBV6-2/TRBV6-3	CASSYHRTSGRFPDTQYF
TRBJ1-2	TRBD1	TRBV12-3/TRBV12-4	CASSPSTGGGYTF
TRBJ1-1	-	TRBV7-2	CASSFKGNTEAFF
TRBJ2-7	TRBD1	TRBV5-1	CASSNPGTGDISYEQYF
TRBJ2-7	TRBD2	TRBV4-2	CASSQGRPSGISRYEQYF
TRBJ2-1	TRBD2	TRBV18	CASSPPGTNYNEQFF
TRBJ1-6	TRBD1	TRBV19	CASAGTGGRSPLHF
TRBJ2-2	-	TRBV24-1	CATSDFTGAATGELFF
TRBJ2-1	-	TRBV27	CASSFGRQGEQFF
TRBJ2-2	-	TRBV6-2/TRBV6-3	CASSLGPGNQAGELFF
TRBJ1-4	-	TRBV29-1	CSVFESTTNEKLFF
TRBJ2-2	-	TRBV4-3	CASSQDRGGYTGELFF
TRBJ2-2	-	TRBV18	CASSPQSTGTGELFF
TRBJ1-4	-	TRBV18	CASPLGGGVFQQKLFF
TRBJ2-7	-	TRBV3-1/TRBV3-2	CASSQGVSGLYEQYF
TRBJ2-3	TRBD1	TRBV2	CASSEGQGAADTQYF
TRBJ1-3	-	TRBV3-1/TRBV3-2	CASSHGSHSGNTIYF
TRBJ1-3	-	TRBV9	CASSLTGPGNTIYF
TRBJ2-1	-	TRBV24-1	CATSDPGTDDREQFF
TRBJ1-1	-	TRBV2	CASTGQPPYANTEAFF
TRBJ2-3	TRBD2	TRBV30	CAWQRGPSTDTQYF
TRBJ2-7	TRBD1	TRBV19	CASSTTGGAVGEQYF
TRBJ2-5	TRBD2	TRBV28	CASCWRGGAGEETQYF
TRBJ1-2	-	TRBV14	CASSHGTGMGYGYTF
TRBJ1-1	-	TRBV6-2/TRBV6-3	CASSYVGDTEAFF